These 31 T cell receptor beta chains came from one sample sequenced in a study of T-cell memory formation after mild COVID-19. A single record per CDR3 protein comes from TCRdb applying MiXCR to the 5' RACE reads. In the table there are about 340,000 distinct CDR3 sequences, approximately 15% of which are singletons. Sequencing was performed on PBMCs or a T cell subset sorted from them (not recorded which). Receptors originate from a man younger than 30 who had mild COVID-19 (a few samples of this study predate the infection). Cell type and time point are not known.

This clonotype has more than one count but fewer than ten. The chain has TRBV4-1 and TRBJ1-6, with 7 bases fitting TRBD1. CDR1 is MGHRA, CDR2 YSYEKL, per germline. This CDR3 has 11 residues. Trimming took 3 bases from V and 15 from J; bases not matched to a gene: 2. CDR3 region: CASSQTGLLHF. CDR3 nucleotides: TGCGCCAGCAGCCAGACAGGGCTCCTCCACTTT.

The table lists this clonotype with many counts. J is TRBJ1-2 and V is TRBV9, with TRBD1 matching 10 bases. J was trimmed by 4 bases and V by 3 bases; bases with no gene match: 3. The CDR3 totals 14 residues. Germline V gene lookup returns CDR1 SGDLS and CDR2 YYNGEE. In DNA form, the CDR3 reads TGTGCCAGCAGCGGCGGGACAGGGGCCTATGGCTACACCTTC. Its translation: CASSGGTGAYGYTF.

The chain couples TRBV7-6 to TRBJ2-3; 8 bases line up with TRBD2. Germline loops: CDR1 SGHVS, CDR2 FNYEAQ. This CDR3 has 15 residues. The V segment lost 2 bases and the J segment 2 bases; nucleotides outside the gene matches: 3. CDR3 region: CASSLYGGDTDTQYF. DNA of the CDR3: TGTGCCAGCAGCTTATACGGGGGGGACACAGATACGCAGTATTTT.

This clonotype was seen more than once but under ten times. V usage is TRBV4-1 and J usage is TRBJ1-6; D is unresolved. V was cut by 3 bases and J by 5 bases, with 11 bases left in between. CDR3 length: 15 residues. The germline gives CDR1 MGHRA, CDR2 YSYEKL. CDR3 sequence reads: CASSQGVANNSPLHF. Written as DNA, the CDR3 is TGCGCCAGCAGCCAGGGCGTGGCAAATAATTCACCCCTCCACTTT.

This clonotype was observed many times. This chain uses TRBV15 with TRBJ2-5; TRBD2 might be the D (7 bases). CDR3 length: 15 residues. V was shortened by 3 bases and J by 5 bases, with 16 bases between the two germline ends. Per germline, CDR1 LNHNV and CDR2 YYDKDF (reference sequence). The CDR3 nucleotides are TGTGCCACCAGCAGGGTCCGGGGGGCCGGGGAGACCCAGTACTTC. Amino acids: CATSRVRGAGETQYF. Full variable domain (remainder filled in from reference TRBV15 and TRBJ2-5): DAMVIQNPRYQVTQFGKPVTLSCSQTLNHNVMYWYQQKSSQAPKLLFHYYDKDFNNEADTPDNFQSRRPNTSFCFLDIRSPGLGDTAMYLCATSRVRGAGETQYFGPGTRLLVL.

This clonotype appeared once. J is TRBJ2-3 and V is TRBV9; no reliable D call. CDR3 length: 14 residues. Deletions cut 0 bases from V and 1 base from J, with 6 bases between. Germline CDR1 is SGDLS and CDR2 is YYNGEE. The CDR3 sequence is CASSVDGRTDTQYF. The CDR3 nucleotides read TGTGCCAGCAGCGTAGACGGACGCACAGATACGCAGTATTTT.

This clonotype was counted many times. J is TRBJ2-5 and V is TRBV7-9; 7 bases align to TRBD1. CDR1 and CDR2 (germline): SEHNR, FQNEAQ (reference sequence). The CDR3 consists of 17 residues. With 1 base clipped from V and 2 bases from J, the junction kept 10 bases outside the gene matches. The chain's CDR3 is CASSLGLGTGEQETQYF. The CDR3 DNA sequence: TGTGCCAGCAGCTTAGGTCTGGGTACAGGGGAACAAGAGACCCAGTACTTC.

The chain's CDR3 is CASSLDPGQTNSPLHF. The CDR3 nucleotides read TGCGCCAGCAGCTTGGACCCGGGACAGACCAATTCACCCCTCCACTTT. This chain connects TRBV5-1 to TRBJ1-6; TRBD1 aligns across 7 bases. CDR1 and CDR2 from the germline V gene are SGHRS and YFSETQ. V trimming: 0 bases; J trimming: 7 bases; junction bases outside the gene matches: 7. CDR3 size: 16 residues.

This chain connects TRBV4-2 to TRBJ2-3; D unresolved. Trimming pared 1 base from V and 4 bases from J, leaving 9 bases between. Germline V gives CDR1 LGHNA, CDR2 YNFKEQ. This CDR3 comprises 14 residues. The CDR3 here is CASSQVLVADTQYF. DNA of the CDR3: TGTGCCAGCAGCCAAGTCCTAGTAGCAGATACGCAGTATTTT.

This sequence joins TRBV7-3 and TRBJ2-1; 7 nucleotides match TRBD2. Unmatched junction bases numbered 9, after V lost 4 bases and J lost 6 bases. CDR1 and CDR2 (germline): SGHTA, FQGTGA. This CDR3 is built from 15 residues. In DNA, the CDR3 is TGTGCCAGCAGCTATGGACTAGTTTCGATCAATGAGCAGTTCTTC. It encodes CASSYGLVSINEQFF.

The J gene is TRBJ1-5, the V gene TRBV10-3; no reliable D call. Germline CDR1 is ENHRY and CDR2 is SYGVKD. The V gene lost 0 bases and the J gene lost 6 bases, with 12 bases spanning the gap. CDR3 length equals 15 residues. The CDR3: CAISESLGRAQPQHF. In DNA, the CDR3 is TGTGCCATCAGTGAGTCGTTGGGGAGGGCTCAGCCCCAGCATTTT.

This sequence joins TRBV2 and TRBJ2-1; 11 bases align to TRBD2. Germline V CDR1 and CDR2: SNHLY, FYNNEI. CDR3 size: 16 residues. V gave up 5 bases and J gave up 7 bases; unmatched junction bases: 10. The CDR3 DNA follows: TGTGCCAGCAGTCCGACTAGCGGGGTGCCCTTGAATGAGCAGTTCTTC. Translating it yields CASSPTSGVPLNEQFF.

J is TRBJ1-6 and V is TRBV7-8; D gene unclear. This CDR3 contains 15 residues. The germline gives CDR1 SGHVS, CDR2 FQNEAQ. V was pared by 3 bases and J by 8 bases, with 14 bases between. The CDR3 is CASSLRVATDSPLHF. The CDR3, as DNA: TGTGCCAGCAGCTTGCGAGTGGCTACGGATTCACCCCTCCACTTT.

The chain recombines TRBV24-1 with TRBJ1-5, with D uncertain. V lost 2 bases to trimming and J lost 10 bases, with 17 bases between them. The CDR3 spans 15 residues. Germline CDR1 KGHDR, CDR2 SFDVKD. The CDR3 region is CATSDSRVGWGPQHF. The CDR3 bases are TGTGCCACCAGTGATTCCCGAGTAGGGTGGGGACCCCAGCATTTT.

The V call is TRBV6-1, the J call TRBJ2-7, with D possibly matching TRBD1 (8 bases). The CDR3 has 14 amino acids. Germline-derived CDR1 and CDR2 are MNHNS and SASEGT. The ends were cut back, 10 bases at V and 0 bases at J, with 16 bases in the middle. CDR3: CATDYRGGSYEQYF. The CDR3 DNA reads as TGTGCCACCGATTACAGGGGGGGCTCCTACGAGCAGTACTTC.

The table lists this clonotype with many counts. The chain carries TRBV7-3 and TRBJ2-7, with D tentatively TRBD1 (6 bases). Between the trimmed V and J ends, which lost 5 bases and 6 bases, there was a span of 14 bases. Germline loops: CDR1 SGHTA, CDR2 FQGTGA. CDR3 length: 13 residues. In nucleotides, the CDR3 is TGTGCCAGCAGCACCGCCCAGGGGTTCGAGCAGTACTTC. This encodes CASSTAQGFEQYF.

The chain is built from TRBV7-2 and TRBJ2-7; 8 bases match TRBD1. The CDR3 is 18 amino acids. V dropped 1 base and J dropped 0; count of bases not matched to a gene: 11. Germline CDR1 is SGHTA and CDR2 is FQGNSA. This CDR3 reads CASSLGTGLVRRSYEQYF. As DNA, the CDR3 is TGTGCCAGCAGCTTAGGGACAGGGCTTGTTAGGCGCTCCTACGAGCAGTACTTC.

CDR3 sequence (DNA): TGTGCCAGCAGTCCAATAGTCTCCTACAATGAGCAGTTCTTC. Amino acids: CASSPIVSYNEQFF. V gene TRBV28 combines with J gene TRBJ2-1; no clear D. The CDR3 consists of 14 residues. CDR1 and CDR2 (germline): MDHEN, SYDVKM. Trimming took off 5 bases at V and 0 bases at J, with 8 bases between the two ends.

In this sample, this clonotype turned up many times. Sequence at one end of the junction differs from germline and may be a read error. The J gene is TRBJ2-3, the V gene TRBV12-3 or TRBV12-4, with TRBD2 matching 10 bases. This CDR3 has 14 amino acids. CDR3 sequence: CASSLAGAGDTQYF. CDR3 bases: TGTGCCAGCAGTCTAGCGGGGGCGGGGGATACGCAGTATTTT.

This clonotype was seen more than once but under ten times. V is TRBV5-4 and J is TRBJ2-5, with 8 nucleotides matching TRBD2. Trimming removed 4 bases from V and 9 bases from J; junction bases left unmatched: 5. This CDR3 is built from 12 residues. In germline, CDR1 is SGHNT, CDR2 YYREEE (reference sequence). CDR3 region: CASSRGGVAQYF. The CDR3 DNA follows: TGTGCCAGCAGCCGGGGGGGCGTGGCCCAGTACTTC.

This chain uses TRBV4-1 with TRBJ2-7; D is unresolved. Germline assignment: CDR1 MGHRA and CDR2 YSYEKL. This CDR3 spans 12 amino acids. V lost 1 base to trimming and J lost 6 bases, with 7 bases between them. The CDR3 sequence: CASSQVGREQYF. CDR3 bases: TGCGCCAGCAGCCAAGTTGGTCGCGAGCAGTACTTC.

This rearrangement joins TRBV5-1 to TRBJ2-3; D not certain. This CDR3 is built from 14 residues. V shed 0 bases and J shed 6 bases, with 11 bases lying between them. Germline assignment: CDR1 SGHRS and CDR2 YFSETQ. The CDR3 region is CASSLGEGSDTQYF. CDR3 coding DNA: TGCGCCAGCAGCTTGGGGGAAGGCTCGGATACGCAGTATTTT.

This clonotype was detected ten times or more. The chain employs TRBV7-9 and TRBJ2-3; D remains unclear. V dropped 5 bases and J dropped 2 bases, with 20 bases sitting between them. This CDR3 contains 17 residues. Germline values: CDR1 SEHNR, CDR2 FQNEAQ (reference sequence). CDR3 DNA: TGTGCCAGCAGCGTCTTACCAGGCTGGGAACCCACAGATACGCAGTATTTT. Its translation: CASSVLPGWEPTDTQYF.

This clonotype was counted ten times or more. The V gene is TRBV20-1, the J gene TRBJ2-1; no definite D call. Germline V gives CDR1 DFQATT, CDR2 SNEGSKA (reference sequence). This CDR3 comprises 12 residues. V lost 6 bases and J lost 8, with 14 bases in between. In DNA form, the CDR3 reads TGCAGTGCCCCGATGCGGCGAGATGAGCAGTTCTTC. This encodes CSAPMRRDEQFF.

The CDR3 DNA sequence: TGTGCCATCAGTGAGTCAACCTTGAATGGCTACACCTTC. Amino acid sequence: CAISESTLNGYTF. The chain carries TRBV10-3 and TRBJ1-2; no firm D call. Germline V gene lookup returns CDR1 ENHRY and CDR2 SYGVKD. CDR3 length: 13 amino acids. The V gene lost 0 bases and the J gene lost 6 bases, with 8 bases spanning the gap.

This clonotype came up a few times. The gene calls are TRBV11-2 and TRBJ2-5; TRBD2 matches at 10 bases. Germline loops: CDR1 SGHAT, CDR2 FQNNGV. J lost 4 bases, V lost 3 bases, and 11 bases had no gene match. The CDR3 runs to 17 residues. The CDR3 reads CASSFGLAVPGGETQYF. The CDR3 nucleotides are TGTGCCAGCAGCTTCGGACTAGCGGTCCCCGGGGGAGAGACCCAGTACTTC.

This clonotype was counted many times. V gene TRBV27 combines with J gene TRBJ1-6; D is unclear. Germline CDR1 and CDR2: MNHEY and SMNVEV (reference sequence). The CDR3 has 12 residues. The V end was cut by 6 bases, the J end by 2 bases, with 2 bases between. The DNA for the CDR3 is TGTGCCAGCAGCCCCTATAATTCACCCCTCCACTTT. It specifies CASSPYNSPLHF.

In its sample, this clonotype was seen many times. The chain is built from TRBV4-2 and TRBJ2-7; possibly TRBD1 for D (7 bases). The CDR3 runs 15 residues. The germline gives CDR1 LGHNA, CDR2 YNFKEQ. Trimming took off 1 base at V and 6 bases at J, with 16 bases between the two ends. Written as DNA, the CDR3 is TGTGCCAGCAGCCAAGGGCAGGGGGGTATCTCCGAGCAGTACTTC. Protein product: CASSQGQGGISEQYF.

This clonotype has only a few counts. The chain has TRBV11-2 and TRBJ2-7; 7 nucleotides align to TRBD1. The J segment lost 2 bases and the V segment lost 3 bases, leaving 4 bases of the junction unmatched. The V gene's germline CDR1 is SGHAT and CDR2 FQNNGV. The CDR3 sequence is 14 residues long. The CDR3 coding sequence is TGTGCCAGCAGCTTCTCTCAGGGGGCCTACGAGCAGTACTTC. Translation gives CASSFSQGAYEQYF. Variable domain in full (rest from reference TRBV11-2 and TRBJ2-7): EAGVAQSPRYKIIEKRQSVAFWCNPISGHATLYWYQQILGQGPKLLIQFQNNGVVDDSQLPKDRFSAERLKGVDSTLKIQPAKLEDSAVYLCASSFSQGAYEQYFGPGTRLTVT.

The rearrangement joins TRBV5-1 to TRBJ1-5; unclear D gene. Germline CDR1 SGHRS, CDR2 YFSETQ. This CDR3 has 15 residues. Trimming shortened V by 0 bases and J by 2 bases, and 9 bases separated the two germline ends. CDR3 sequence (DNA): TGCGCCAGCAGCTTGGGGGATAATGGCAATCAGCCCCAGCATTTT. Translation: CASSLGDNGNQPQHF.

There are many counts of this clonotype. The gene calls are TRBV20-1 and TRBJ1-1; weak D call: TRBD1 (6 bases). CDR3 length: 15 residues. V lost 4 bases to trimming and J lost 14 bases, with 29 bases between them. The germline CDR1 and CDR2 sequences are DFQATT and SNEGSKA (reference sequence). The CDR3 loop is CSAKTRDNIPKWCFF. In DNA, the CDR3 is TGCAGTGCTAAGACCCGGGACAATATCCCGAAATGGTGCTTCTTT.